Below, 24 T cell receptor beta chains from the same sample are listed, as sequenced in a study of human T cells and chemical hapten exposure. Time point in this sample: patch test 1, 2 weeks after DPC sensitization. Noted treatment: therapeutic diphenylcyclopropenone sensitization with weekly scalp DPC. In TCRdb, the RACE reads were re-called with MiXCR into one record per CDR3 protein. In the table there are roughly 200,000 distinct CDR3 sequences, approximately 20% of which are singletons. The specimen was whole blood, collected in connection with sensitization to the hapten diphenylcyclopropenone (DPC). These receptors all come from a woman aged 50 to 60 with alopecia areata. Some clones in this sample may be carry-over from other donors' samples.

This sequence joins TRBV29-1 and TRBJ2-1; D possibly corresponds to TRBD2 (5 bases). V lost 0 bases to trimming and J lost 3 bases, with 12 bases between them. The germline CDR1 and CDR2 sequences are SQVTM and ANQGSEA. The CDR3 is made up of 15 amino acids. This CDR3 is CSVEDLSGFYNEQFF. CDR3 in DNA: TGCAGCGTTGAAGACTTAAGCGGTTTCTACAATGAGCAGTTCTTC.

CDR3 bases: TGTGCCAGCAGTTTTAGCAGGACAAACACCGGGGAGCTGTTTTTT. Residues: CASSFSRTNTGELFF. The rearrangement links TRBV27 to TRBJ2-2, with D possibly matching TRBD1 (5 bases). The CDR3 spans 15 residues. The V end was cut by 3 bases, the J end by 2 bases, with 10 bases between. The germline gives CDR1 MNHEY, CDR2 SMNVEV (reference sequence).

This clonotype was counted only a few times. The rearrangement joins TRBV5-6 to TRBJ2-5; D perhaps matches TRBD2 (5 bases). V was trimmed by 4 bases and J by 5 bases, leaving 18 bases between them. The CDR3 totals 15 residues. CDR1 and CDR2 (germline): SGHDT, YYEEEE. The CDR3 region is CASSRSASREETQYF. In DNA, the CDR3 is TGTGCCAGCAGCCGTTCGGCTAGCCGAGAGGAGACCCAGTACTTC.

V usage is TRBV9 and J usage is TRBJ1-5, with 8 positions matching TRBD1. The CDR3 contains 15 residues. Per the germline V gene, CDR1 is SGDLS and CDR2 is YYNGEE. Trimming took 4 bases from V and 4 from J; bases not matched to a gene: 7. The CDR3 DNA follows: TGTGCCAGCAGCTCCGACAGGGGAGGGAATCAGCCCCAGCATTTT. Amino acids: CASSSDRGGNQPQHF.

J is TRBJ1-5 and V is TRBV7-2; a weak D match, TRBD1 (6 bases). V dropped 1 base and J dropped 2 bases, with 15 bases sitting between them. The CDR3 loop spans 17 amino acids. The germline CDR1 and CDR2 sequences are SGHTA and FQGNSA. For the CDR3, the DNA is TGTGCCAGCAGCTTAGGCCCACAGGGTTGGGGCAATCAGCCCCAGCATTTT. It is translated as CASSLGPQGWGNQPQHF.

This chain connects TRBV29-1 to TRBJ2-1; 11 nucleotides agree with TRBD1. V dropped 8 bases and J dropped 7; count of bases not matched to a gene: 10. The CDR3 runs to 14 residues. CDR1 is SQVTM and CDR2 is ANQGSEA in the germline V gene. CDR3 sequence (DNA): TGCAGCACCTGGACAGGGGGCTTGGGAAATGAGCAGTTCTTC. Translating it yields CSTWTGGLGNEQFF.

Here the CDR3 reads CASSSTRAGVYGYTF. The CDR3 coding sequence is TGTGCCAGCAGCTCCACTCGGGCAGGGGTCTATGGCTACACCTTC. The rearrangement links TRBV11-2 to TRBJ1-2; perhaps TRBD1 as D (6 bases). The CDR3 spans 15 residues. V shed 4 bases and J shed 4 bases, with 16 bases lying between them. Germline V gene sequence: CDR1 SGHAT, CDR2 FQNNGV.

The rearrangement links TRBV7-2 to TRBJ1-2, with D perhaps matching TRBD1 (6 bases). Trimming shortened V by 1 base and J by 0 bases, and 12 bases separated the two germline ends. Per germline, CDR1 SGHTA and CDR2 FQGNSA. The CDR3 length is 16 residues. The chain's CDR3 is CASSLGGAGANYGYTF. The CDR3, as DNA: TGTGCCAGCAGCTTAGGGGGGGCAGGAGCTAACTATGGCTACACCTTC.

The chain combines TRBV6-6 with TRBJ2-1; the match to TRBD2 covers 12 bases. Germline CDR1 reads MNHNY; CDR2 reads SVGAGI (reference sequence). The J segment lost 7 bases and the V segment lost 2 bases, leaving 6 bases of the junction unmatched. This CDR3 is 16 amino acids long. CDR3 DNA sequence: TGTGCCAGCAGTTACGGCCTAGCGGGAGGGGTAAATGAGCAGTTCTTC. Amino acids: CASSYGLAGGVNEQFF.

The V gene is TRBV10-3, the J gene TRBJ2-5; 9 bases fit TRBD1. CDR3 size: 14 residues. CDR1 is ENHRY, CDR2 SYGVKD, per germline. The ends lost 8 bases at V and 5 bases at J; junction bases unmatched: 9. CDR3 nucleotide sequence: TGTGCCATCGGGGGGACAGGGAGAGGGGAGACCCAGTACTTC. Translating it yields CAIGGTGRGETQYF.

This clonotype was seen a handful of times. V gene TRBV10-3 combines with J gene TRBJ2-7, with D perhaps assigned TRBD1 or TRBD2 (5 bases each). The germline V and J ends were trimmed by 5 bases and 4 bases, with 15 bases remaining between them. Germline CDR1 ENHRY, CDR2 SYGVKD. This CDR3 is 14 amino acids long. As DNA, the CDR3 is TGTGCCATCAGTAGGGACGGGTCCGGGTACGAGCAGTACTTC. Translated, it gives CAISRDGSGYEQYF.

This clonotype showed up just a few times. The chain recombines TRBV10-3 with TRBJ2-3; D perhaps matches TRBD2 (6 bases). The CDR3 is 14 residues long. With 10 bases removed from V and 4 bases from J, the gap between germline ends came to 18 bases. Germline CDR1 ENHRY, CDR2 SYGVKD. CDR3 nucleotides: TGTGCCACCGCGGGAACCGAAGGCGCAGATACGCAGTATTTT. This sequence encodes CATAGTEGADTQYF.

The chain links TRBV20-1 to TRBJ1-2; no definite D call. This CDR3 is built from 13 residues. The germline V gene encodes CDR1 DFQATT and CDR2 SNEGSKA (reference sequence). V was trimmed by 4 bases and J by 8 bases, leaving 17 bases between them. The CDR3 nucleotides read TGCAGTGCTAAGGAGAATAATGGTATCGGCTACACCTTC. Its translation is CSAKENNGIGYTF.

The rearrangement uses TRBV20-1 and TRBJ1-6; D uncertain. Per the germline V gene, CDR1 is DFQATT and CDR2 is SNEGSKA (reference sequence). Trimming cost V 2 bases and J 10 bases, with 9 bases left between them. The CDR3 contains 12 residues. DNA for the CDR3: TGCAGTGCTAGACCTCCTGGGTCACCCCTCCACTTT. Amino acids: CSARPPGSPLHF.

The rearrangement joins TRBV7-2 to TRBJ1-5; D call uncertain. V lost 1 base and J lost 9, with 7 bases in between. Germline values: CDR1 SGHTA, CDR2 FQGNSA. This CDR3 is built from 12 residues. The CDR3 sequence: CASSLVGRPQHF. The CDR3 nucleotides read TGTGCCAGCAGCTTAGTCGGCCGGCCCCAGCATTTT.

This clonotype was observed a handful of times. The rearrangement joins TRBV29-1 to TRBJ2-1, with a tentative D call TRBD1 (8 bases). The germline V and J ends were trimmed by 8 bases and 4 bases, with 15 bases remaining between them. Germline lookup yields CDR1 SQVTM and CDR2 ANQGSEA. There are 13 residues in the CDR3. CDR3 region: CSQGASGYNEQFF. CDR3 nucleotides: TGCAGCCAGGGGGCTAGCGGATACAATGAGCAGTTCTTC.

CDR3 in DNA: TGTGCCAGCAGCGTAGGAGGCTTCCCTAGGAGGGTGTTTTTT. Amino acid sequence: CASSVGGFPRRVFF. The gene calls are TRBV9 and TRBJ2-2; D might be TRBD2 (6 bases). The CDR3 is 14 amino acids. Per germline, CDR1 SGDLS and CDR2 YYNGEE. Trimming stripped 0 bases from V and 15 bases from J, with 18 bases between.

The CDR3 DNA sequence: TGTGCCAGCAGCCGGACAGAACAGAACACTGAAGCTTTCTTT. This translates into CASSRTEQNTEAFF. The V gene is TRBV7-6, the J gene TRBJ1-1; possibly TRBD1 for D (6 bases). CDR3 size: 14 residues. Germline V gene sequence: CDR1 SGHVS, CDR2 FNYEAQ. Trimming cost V 5 bases and J 1 base, with 11 bases left between them. The full variable domain, completed using reference TRBV7-6 and TRBJ1-1, is GAGVSQSPRYKVTKRGQDVALRCDPISGHVSLYWYRQALGQGPEFLTYFNYEAQQDKSGLPNDRFSAERPEGSISTLTIQRTEQRDSAMYRCASSRTEQNTEAFFGQGTRLTVV.

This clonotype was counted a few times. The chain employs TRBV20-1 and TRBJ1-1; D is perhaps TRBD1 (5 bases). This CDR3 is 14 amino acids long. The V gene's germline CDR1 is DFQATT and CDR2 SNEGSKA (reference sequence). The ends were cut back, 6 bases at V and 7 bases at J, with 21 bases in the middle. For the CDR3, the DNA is TGCAGTGCCAGGAGGCAACAGGTTAGCGGTGAAGCTTTCTTT. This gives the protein CSARRQQVSGEAFF.

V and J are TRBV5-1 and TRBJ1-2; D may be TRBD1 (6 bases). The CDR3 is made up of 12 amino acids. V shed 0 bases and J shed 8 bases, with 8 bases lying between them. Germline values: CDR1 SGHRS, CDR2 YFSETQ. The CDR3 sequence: CASSLGTAGYTF. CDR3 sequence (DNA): TGCGCCAGCAGCTTGGGGACAGCGGGCTACACCTTC.

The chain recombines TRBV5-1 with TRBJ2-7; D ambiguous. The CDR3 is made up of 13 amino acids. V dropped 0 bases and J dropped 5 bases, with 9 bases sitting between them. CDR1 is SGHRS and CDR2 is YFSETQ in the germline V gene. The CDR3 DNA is TGCGCCAGCAGCTTGGTTGAGAGGAACGAGCAGTACTTC. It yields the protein CASSLVERNEQYF. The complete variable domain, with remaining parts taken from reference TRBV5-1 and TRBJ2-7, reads KAGVTQTPRYLIKTRGQQVTLSCSPISGHRSVSWYQQTPGQGLQFLFEYFSETQRNKGNFPGRFSGRQFSNSRSEMNVSTLELGDSALYLCASSLVERNEQYFGPGTRLTVT.

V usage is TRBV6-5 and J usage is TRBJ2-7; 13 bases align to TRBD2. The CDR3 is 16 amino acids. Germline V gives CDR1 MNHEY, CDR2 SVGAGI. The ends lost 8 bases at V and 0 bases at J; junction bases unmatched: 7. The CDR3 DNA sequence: TGTGCCAGCGCGGGACTAGCGGGAAGGAGCTCCTACGAGCAGTACTTC. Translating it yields CASAGLAGRSSYEQYF.

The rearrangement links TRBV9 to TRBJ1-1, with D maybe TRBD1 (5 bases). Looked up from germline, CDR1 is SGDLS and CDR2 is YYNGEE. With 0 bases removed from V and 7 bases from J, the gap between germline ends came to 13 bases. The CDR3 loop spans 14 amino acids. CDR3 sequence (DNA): TGTGCCAGCAGCGTAGATAACAGGCTCCATGAAGCTTTCTTT. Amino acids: CASSVDNRLHEAFF.

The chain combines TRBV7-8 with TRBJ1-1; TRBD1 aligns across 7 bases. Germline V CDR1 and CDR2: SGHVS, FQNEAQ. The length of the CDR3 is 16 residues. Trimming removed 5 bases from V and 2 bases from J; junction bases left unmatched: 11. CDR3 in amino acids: CASSVRDRGSNTEAFF. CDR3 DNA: TGTGCCAGCAGCGTCCGGGACAGAGGGTCAAACACTGAAGCTTTCTTT. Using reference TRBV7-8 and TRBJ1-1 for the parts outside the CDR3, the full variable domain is GAGVSQSPRYKVAKRGQDVALRCDPISGHVSLFWYQQALGQGPEFLTYFQNEAQLDKSGLPSDRFFAERPEGSVSTLKIQRTQQEDSAVYLCASSVRDRGSNTEAFFGQGTRLTVV.